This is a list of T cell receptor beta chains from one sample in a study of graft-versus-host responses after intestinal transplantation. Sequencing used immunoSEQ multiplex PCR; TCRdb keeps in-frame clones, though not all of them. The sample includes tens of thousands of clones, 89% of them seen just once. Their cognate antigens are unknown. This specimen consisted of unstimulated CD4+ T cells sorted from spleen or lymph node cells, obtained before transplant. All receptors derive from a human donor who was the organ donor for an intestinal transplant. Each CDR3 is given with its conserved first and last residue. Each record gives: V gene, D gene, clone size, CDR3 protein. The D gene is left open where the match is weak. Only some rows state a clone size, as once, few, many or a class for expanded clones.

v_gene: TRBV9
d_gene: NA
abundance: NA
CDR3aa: CASSVGLGALNEKLFF

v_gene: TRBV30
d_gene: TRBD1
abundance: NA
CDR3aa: CAWSFGGQGYEQYF

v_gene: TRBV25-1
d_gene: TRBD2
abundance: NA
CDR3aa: CASSEAGVKSSPEQFF

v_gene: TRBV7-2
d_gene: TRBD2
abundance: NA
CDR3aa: CASSLGQPLSGSREQYF

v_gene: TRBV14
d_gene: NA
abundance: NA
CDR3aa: CASSQVPDTQYF

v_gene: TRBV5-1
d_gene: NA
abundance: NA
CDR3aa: CASSPNTGSDTQYF

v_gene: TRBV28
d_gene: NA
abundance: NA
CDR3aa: CASTRGTEAFF

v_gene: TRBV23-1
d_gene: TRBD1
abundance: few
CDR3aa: CASSQDRTGPSTDTQYF

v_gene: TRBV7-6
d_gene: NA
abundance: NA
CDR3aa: CASSLGSVTNYGYTF

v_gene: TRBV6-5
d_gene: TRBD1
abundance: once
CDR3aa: CASSRTGVTGNTIYF

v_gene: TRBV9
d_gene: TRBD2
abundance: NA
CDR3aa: CASSAPGASGIYEQFF

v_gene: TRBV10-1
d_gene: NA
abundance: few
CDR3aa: CASSERAGAGELFF

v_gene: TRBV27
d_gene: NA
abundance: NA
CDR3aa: CASSRYNEQFF

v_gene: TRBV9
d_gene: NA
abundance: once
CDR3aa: CASSVSSARGSGHETEAFF

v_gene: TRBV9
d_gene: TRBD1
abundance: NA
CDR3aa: CASSQGQGRPSQETQYF

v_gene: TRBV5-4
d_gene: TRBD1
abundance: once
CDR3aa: CASTLDRGLNEQYF

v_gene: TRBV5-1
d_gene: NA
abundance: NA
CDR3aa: CASSLDWASGDEQFF